This T cell receptor beta chain appears in the sequencing data of a study of T-cell reconstitution after alpha-beta-depleted transplantation in children. Library preparation (for TCRbeta) was performed with unique molecular identifiers. TCRdb analysed the PCR reads with MiXCR anew, one entry per CDR3 protein. The sample includes about 980,000 distinct CDR3 sequences, roughly 29% seen only once; the top ten take roughly 27%. V shed 8 bases and J 1 base; nucleotides not matched to a gene: 5. From germline, CDR1 is DFQATT and CDR2 SNEGSKA (reference sequence). The CDR3 extends over 13 amino acids. Study results and limitations: Several hundred rapidly expanded clones from non-depleted graft cells reportedly supplied alpha-beta T cells about two months post-transplant. At one year after transplant, newly produced T cells mostly accounted for T-cell counts and diversity. High day-60 TCRbeta diversity in some patients came from surviving recipient T cells and thymic progenitors.

This clonotype occurred a few times. The antigen is undetermined. The V and J genes are TRBV20-1 and TRBJ2-7; 10 bases match TRBD2. The sample here was PBMCs, mostly from graft donor cells, taken 360 days after TCRalphabeta/CD19-depleted stem cell transplant. The TCR sequence derives from a boy under two years old who had a stem cell transplant for SCID, so the T cells may come from the graft donor. The CDR3, as DNA: TGCAGTTTAGCGGGGGGCGTTTCCTACGAGCAGTACTTC. Translation: CSLAGGVSYEQYF.